These 2 T cell receptor beta chains were sequenced from one sample in a study of T cells in tumors after PD-1 blockade. Clones were sequenced by immunoSEQ multiplex PCR, and TCRdb holds only the in-frame ones, with some missing. In the table there are about 33,000 clones, 78% of which are singletons. This sample comprised PBMCs, obtained before anti-PD-1 treatment. These receptors all come from a human donor with basal cell carcinoma.

This sequence joins TRBV6-6 and TRBJ1-5; D possibly corresponds to TRBD1 (6 bases). CDR1 and CDR2 from the germline V gene are MNHNY and SVGAGI (reference sequence). The CDR3 has 16 amino acids. V shed 5 bases and J shed 2 bases, with 16 bases lying between them. The CDR3 bases are TGTGCCAGCAGTCTATTCCGGGACAACTGCAATCAGCCCCAGCATTTT. It codes for CASSLFRDNCNQPQHF.

V usage is TRBV27 and J usage is TRBJ2-7; TRBD1 matches at 8 bases. The CDR3 runs 14 residues. Germline V CDR1 and CDR2: MNHEY, SMNVEV (reference sequence). J lost 4 bases, V lost 2 bases, and 4 bases had no gene match. The DNA for the CDR3 is TGTGCCAGCAGTTTAGGTGACAGGGGTTACGAGCAGTACTTC. Its protein product is CASSLGDRGYEQYF.